This is a list of T cell receptor beta chains from one sample in a study of cytomegalovirus exposure and HLA in healthy donors. The protocol was immunoSEQ multiplex PCR, while the TCRdb copy is restricted to in-frame clones and leaves out a portion. The sample holds about 170,000 clones, 76% seen once. The sequencing input was PBMCs. These receptors were collected from a female donor in good health and CMV-seronegative. Each CDR3 is given with its conserved first and last residue. A D gene is named only where the DNA matches it firmly. Clone size is stated in some rows and not others, as once, few, many or a class when expanded.

clone_size	d_call	j_call	v_call	cdr3_aa	cdr3_nt
-	TRBD2	TRBJ2-4	TRBV6-1	CASSDGLAPGLGAKNIQYF	TGTGCCAGCAGTGACGGACTAGCGCCCGGGTTGGGGGCCAAAAACATTCAGTACTTC
-	TRBD2	TRBJ2-2	TRBV7-2	CASSPHLGSGATGELFF	TGTGCCAGCAGCCCCCATTTGGGGAGCGGGGCAACCGGGGAGCTGTTTTTT
-	TRBD2	TRBJ2-5	TRBV29-1	CSVVKAGVQETQYF	TGCAGCGTTGTTAAAGCGGGAGTACAAGAGACCCAGTACTTC
once	-	TRBJ2-1	TRBV27	CASTALSRGRNEQFF	TGTGCCAGCACCGCACTTAGCCGGGGAAGGAATGAGCAGTTCTTC
once	-	TRBJ2-6	TRBV5-1	CASSQDRAGANGLTF	TGCGCCAGCAGCCAGGACAGAGCTGGGGCCAACGGCCTGACTTTC
-	TRBD1	TRBJ1-4	TRBV11-2	CASSLVTGTGGKLFF	TGTGCCAGCAGCTTAGTAACCGGGACAGGTGGCAAACTGTTTTTT
few	-	TRBJ1-1	TRBV21-1	CASSKGYRGRGGAIEAFF	TGTGCCAGCAGCAAAGGTTACAGGGGTCGAGGAGGGGCTATTGAAGCTTTCTTT
-	-	TRBJ2-3	TRBV19	CASSIDRPGGDTQYF	TGTGCCAGTAGTATAGATAGGCCGGGCGGGGATACGCAGTATTTT
few	-	TRBJ2-5	TRBV10-3	CAIRKEASGETQYF	TGTGCCATCCGGAAGGAGGCGAGTGGCGAGACCCAGTACTTC
-	-	TRBJ1-1	TRBV7-9	CASSLGGLSLNTEAFF	TGTGCCAGCAGCTTAGGGGGCCTCTCCCTGAACACTGAAGCTTTCTTT
-	TRBD1	TRBJ1-2	TRBV7-3	CASSLDRSVGGYTF	TGTGCCAGCAGCTTGGACAGGTCGGTTGGTGGCTACACCTTC
-	-	TRBJ2-2	TRBV5-8	CASSSRGYGTGELFF	TGTGCCAGCAGCTCTAGGGGTTACGGCACCGGGGAGCTGTTTTTT
-	-	TRBJ1-5	TRBV16	CASSQWFVVSGGSNQPQHF	TGTGCCAGCAGCCAATGGTTTGTGGTTTCTGGGGGGAGCAATCAGCCCCAGCATTTT
-	TRBD1	TRBJ1-3	TRBV28	CASTSGQGNGNTIYF	TGTGCCAGCACCTCCGGACAGGGAAATGGAAACACCATATATTTT
once	TRBD1	TRBJ1-5	TRBV6-1	CASSPDRGPGQPQHF	TGTGCCAGCAGTCCCGACAGGGGGCCGGGTCAGCCCCAGCATTTT
-	-	TRBJ2-7	TRBV11-2	CASSLGRGWDF	TGTGCCAGCAGCTTAGGGCGGGGATGGGACTTC
-	TRBD1	TRBJ2-1	TRBV5-1	CASSLGPSGTGGNEQFF	TGCGCCAGCAGCTTGGGCCCATCCGGGACAGGGGGGAATGAGCAGTTCTTC
-	-	TRBJ2-7	TRBV7-2	CASSFLGLATYEQYF	TGTGCCAGCAGCTTTCTTGGTCTAGCGACCTACGAGCAGTACTTC
-	-	TRBJ1-5	TRBV4-1	CASSQDPFGVYSNQPQHF	TGCGCCAGCAGCCAAGACCCATTCGGAGTATATAGCAATCAGCCCCAGCATTTT
-	-	TRBJ1-5	TRBV6-5	CASKTGNQPQHF	TGTGCCAGCAAGACAGGCAATCAGCCCCAGCATTTT
-	-	TRBJ2-2	TRBV7-9	CASSLMTELFF	TGTGCCAGCAGCTTAATGACTGAGCTGTTTTTT
few	-	TRBJ2-7	TRBV2	CASRYYEQYF	TGTGCCAGCAGATACTACGAGCAGTACTTC
once	-	TRBJ2-5	TRBV28	CASSFGPPLGETQYF	TGTGCCAGCAGTTTTGGGCCCCCCCTTGGGGAGACCCAGTACTTC
few	TRBD2	TRBJ2-4	TRBV6-6	CASSPQRGARDSQYF	TGTGCCAGCAGCCCACAGCGGGGGGCTCGGGACAGTCAGTACTTC